Each of the 3 T cell receptor beta chains below was sequenced from the same sample in a study of blood T cell repertoires in COVID-19. Using immunoSEQ multiplex PCR, the repertoire was profiled, and TCRdb retains in-frame clones only, with some absent. In the table there are 140,000 to 150,000 clones, over 65% of which are singletons. The sequencing input was PBMCs or T cells enriched from blood (not recorded which). These receptor sequences come from a woman in her forties or fifties who had recovered from COVID-19.

V and J are TRBV5-6 and TRBJ1-1, with a tentative D call TRBD1 (5 bases). The CDR3 contains 13 residues. V was shortened by 1 base and J by 8 bases, with 12 bases between the two germline ends. CDR1 and CDR2 (germline): SGHDT, YYEEEE. The CDR3 region has the DNA TGTGCCAGCAGCTTGAGAAGGGGAAAGGAAGCTTTCTTT. Translation: CASSLRRGKEAFF.

This rearrangement joins TRBV28 to TRBJ1-2; D gene uncertain. Trimming removed 2 bases from V and 5 bases from J, with 12 bases in between. The CDR3 consists of 14 residues. The germline gives CDR1 MDHEN, CDR2 SYDVKM. The CDR3 reads CASSLQTGAYGYTF. The CDR3 nucleotides read TGTGCCAGCAGTTTACAGACTGGCGCTTATGGCTACACCTTC.

This clone appeared once. The chain employs TRBV11-3 and TRBJ2-1; TRBD1 is a possible D gene (6 bases). CDR3 length: 17 residues. V shed 5 bases and J shed 4 bases, with 21 bases lying between them. The germline CDR1 and CDR2 sequences are SGHNT and YENEEA. CDR3 bases: TGTGCCAGCAGCCCCTATCGGACAGCCTCAGGATACAATGAGCAGTTCTTC. Translated, it gives CASSPYRTASGYNEQFF. The variable domain in full, with the rest retrieved from reference TRBV11-3 and TRBJ2-1, is EAGVVQSPRYKIIEKKQPVAFWCNPISGHNTLYWYLQNLGQGPELLIRYENEEAVDDSQLPKDRFSAERLKGVDSTLKIQPAELGDSAVYLCASSPYRTASGYNEQFFGPGTRLTVL.